The next 9 T cell receptor beta chains were all read from a single sample in a study of shared clonotypes between healthy human individuals. Clones were read by immunoSEQ multiplex PCR, and TCRdb kept only the in-frame ones, dropping some. The repertoire holds approximately 500,000 clones, with around 79% as singletons. The sequencing sample was made of PBMCs. These receptors were taken from a woman in her forties in good health. Some clones in this sample may be carry-over from other donors' samples.

In the case of this clone: No conserved phenylalanine or tryptophan ends this CDR3, so it is likely a read error. The chain joins TRBV7-9 to TRBJ1-1; D not certain. The germline V and J ends were trimmed by 3 bases and 1 base, with 3 bases remaining between them. The length of the CDR3 is 12 residues. The germline V gene encodes CDR1 SEHNR and CDR2 FQNEAQ (reference sequence). CDR3 in DNA: TGTGCCAGCAGCTTTACGAACACTGAAGCTTTCCTT. It is translated as CASSFTNTEAFL.

Regarding this clone: A read error is possible here, since a much larger clone lies one base away. The genes are TRBV7-3 and TRBJ2-7; the match to TRBD2 covers 11 bases. CDR3 length: 14 residues. V shed 5 bases, J shed 3 bases, and the junction held 3 bases outside the gene matches. Germline lookup yields CDR1 SGHTA and CDR2 FQGTGA. CDR3 residues: CASSPGTSGYEQYF. The CDR3 DNA reads as TGTGCCAGCAGCCCCGGGACTAGCGGCTACGAGCAGTACTTC.

The V call is TRBV7-2, the J call TRBJ2-1; possibly TRBD2 for D (5 bases). The germline V gene has CDR1 SGHTA and CDR2 FQGNSA. V was trimmed by 6 bases and J by 9 bases, leaving 21 bases between them. The length of the CDR3 is 15 residues. CDR3 region: CASSLLGGSRFEQFF. CDR3 nucleotides: TGTGCCAGCAGTCTATTGGGTGGGAGCCGGTTTGAGCAGTTCTTC.

This chain links TRBV20-1 with TRBJ2-1; D gene ambiguous. V was cut by 2 bases and J by 6 bases, with 5 bases left in between. Germline loops: CDR1 DFQATT, CDR2 SNEGSKA (reference sequence). The length of the CDR3 is 11 residues. As DNA, the CDR3 is TGCAGTGCTAGATTTCTCAATGAGCAGTTCTTC. Residues: CSARFLNEQFF.

The V call is TRBV28, the J call TRBJ2-1; maybe TRBD1 (6 bases). In germline, CDR1 is MDHEN, CDR2 SYDVKM. This CDR3 contains 12 residues. The ends were cut back, 4 bases at V and 9 bases at J, with 10 bases in the middle. CDR3 region: CASSSSGAEQFF. CDR3 bases: TGTGCCAGCAGTTCCTCAGGGGCTGAGCAGTTCTTC.

The V gene is TRBV10-3, the J gene TRBJ1-6; D is possibly TRBD1 (5 bases). Germline assignment: CDR1 ENHRY and CDR2 SYGVKD. The ends were cut back, 4 bases at V and 8 bases at J, with 9 bases in the middle. The CDR3 runs 13 residues. The CDR3 reads CAISVQADSPLHF. The CDR3 DNA is TGTGCCATCAGTGTACAGGCGGATTCACCCCTCCACTTT.

V is TRBV6-5 and J is TRBJ2-7; D tentatively fits TRBD1 or TRBD2 (5 bases each). The CDR3 covers 13 residues. Per the germline V gene, CDR1 is MNHEY and CDR2 is SVGAGI. V was cut by 2 bases and J by 6 bases, with 11 bases left in between. The CDR3 nucleotides are TGTGCCAGCAGTTACACTAGGGGATCCGAGCAGTACTTC. Protein: CASSYTRGSEQYF.

The CDR3 loop reads CASSRDREYGYTF. CDR3 nucleotide sequence: TGTGCCAGCAGCCGGGACAGAGAGTATGGCTACACCTTC. The rearrangement joins TRBV6-5 to TRBJ1-2, with 7 bases lining up with TRBD1. V shed 6 bases, J shed 5 bases, and the junction held 6 bases outside the gene matches. This CDR3 is 13 amino acids long. The germline gives CDR1 MNHEY, CDR2 SVGAGI.

This clone was seen only a few times. Other DNA sequences in the same sample also yield this CDR3. The chain uses TRBV30 and TRBJ1-1, with D possibly being TRBD1 (6 bases). Germline V gives CDR1 GTSNPN, CDR2 SVGIG (reference sequence). The CDR3 spans 12 residues. V lost 8 bases, J lost 0 bases, and 10 bases lay in between. CDR3: CARDRMNTEAFF. CDR3 sequence (DNA): TGTGCCCGCGACAGGATGAACACTGAAGCTTTCTTT.